This T cell receptor (beta chain) was retrieved from a study of cytomegalovirus exposure and HLA in healthy donors. The CDR3 covers 15 residues. V lost 2 bases, J lost 0 bases, and 8 bases lay in between. From germline, CDR1 is MNHNS and CDR2 SASEGT. PCR used 60 Vbeta primers and 13 Jbeta primers. Profiling relied on immunoSEQ multiplex PCR, and the TCRdb table lists in-frame clones only, not all of them. The sample lists 150,000 to 200,000 clones, 79% occurring once. The chain employs TRBV6-1 and TRBJ1-3; no definite D call. The receptor comes from a woman aged 45-59 years in good health and CMV-seronegative. Sequenced sample: PBMCs. The CDR3 sequence: CASSEFLVSGNTIYF. CDR3 coding DNA: TGTGCCAGCAGTGAATTTCTAGTCTCTGGAAACACCATATATTTT.